This TCR beta chain was identified during a study of blood T cells in healthy people across ages. Peripheral blood from each donor was collected in a volume of 9.5 to 10 milliliters. Each sample provided at least 5 micrograms of extracted total RNA. Notes on the study in general: Estimates of total diversity, which came from one million sequenced T cells, were considered to be underestimates. It was the long-lived donors that had more naive CD4+ cells and higher diversity than aged donors.

This clonotype is a singleton in its sample. The antigen is unknown. This likely comes from a read error, as the CDR3 has no conserved phenylalanine or tryptophan at its end. Primers used in a second PCR of about 7 to 11 cycles were a sample-barcoded 5' primer and a J-beta primer mix. TCRdb analysed the 5' RACE reads with MiXCR anew, one entry per CDR3 protein. The table records some 790,000 distinct CDR3 sequences, around 28% of them present only once. With V trimmed by 4 bases and J by 0 bases, 9 bases remained unmatched. From germline, CDR1 is SGHRS and CDR2 YFSETQ. The CDR3 sequence is 18 residues long.

Sequencing was carried out using blood. This receptor was obtained from an elderly woman in good health. V gene TRBV5-1 combines with J gene TRBJ2-3; 12 bases map to TRBD2. Here the CDR3 DNA reads TGCGCCAGCAGCCCGACTAGCGGGGGTTACGCGAGCACAGATACGCAGTATTGT. Its protein product is CASSPTSGGYASTDTQYC.